The clone carrying this T cell receptor beta chain was picked up many times. Its antigen is not known. This entry is derived from a study of breast tumors, draining lymph nodes, adjacent tissues. Findings and limits, study-wide: Data only fit, rather than demonstrated, lymph node origin of most tumor T cells.

TCRdb processed the multiplex PCR reads anew with MiXCR; each CDR3 protein has one entry. Of about 230,000 distinct CDR3 sequences in the sample, around 32% are singletons; the top ten hold around 1.5%. Breast cancer patients provided tissue from their axillary draining lymph nodes. The CDR3 is 14 residues long. Germline values: CDR1 MNHEY, CDR2 SVGAGI. Trimming shortened V by 5 bases and J by 4 bases, and 14 bases separated the two germline ends. This TCR was recovered from a female donor with breast cancer. Some clones in this sample may be carry-over from other donors' samples. The V and J genes are TRBV6-5 and TRBJ2-5; D is tentatively TRBD1 or TRBD2 (5 bases each). The sequencing sample was made of axillary lymph node tissue. The CDR3 is CASSHGARGETQYF. The CDR3 DNA reads TGTGCCAGCAGTCACGGGGCGCGCGGAGAGACCCAGTACTTC.